A selection of T cell receptor beta chains follows, all from one sample in a study of blood T cell repertoires in COVID-19. The table came from immunoSEQ multiplex PCR; TCRdb's copy has only in-frame clones and leaves some out. The sample has over 300,000 clones, approximately 90% seen once; the top ten hold roughly a tenth. Sequenced: PBMCs or T cells enriched from blood (not recorded which). Source of these receptors: a woman aged 40 to 50 who had recovered from COVID-19. Each CDR3 is given with its conserved first and last residue. D genes are given only for firm matches. Clone size, where shown, is once, few, many, or a class for clones that have expanded.

CDR3 protein,CDR3 DNA,D gene,clone size,CDR3 length,V gene,J gene
CASTPGERASGGETQYF,TGCGCCAGCACCCCTGGAGAGCGGGCTAGCGGGGGTGAGACCCAGTACTTC,TRBD2,once,17,TRBV5-1,TRBJ2-5
CASSLGAPSGNSNQPQHF,TGTGCCAGCAGCCTAGGGGCCCCGAGCGGGAATAGCAATCAGCCCCAGCATTTT,.,.,18,TRBV7-9,TRBJ1-5
CASTRGGTDTQYF,TGTGCCAGCACGCGGGGGGGCACAGATACGCAGTATTTT,TRBD2,.,13,TRBV27,TRBJ2-3
CASSRPQGLYTF,TGTGCCAGCTCACGACCACAGGGCCTGTACACCTTC,.,.,12,TRBV18,TRBJ1-2
CASSLDRGQPQHF,TGTGCCAGCAGCCTGGACAGGGGGCAGCCCCAGCATTTT,TRBD1,.,13,TRBV5-8,TRBJ1-5
CASSMRLLVEDEQYF,TGTGCCAGTAGTATGAGACTTCTAGTGGAGGACGAGCAGTACTTC,.,.,15,TRBV19,TRBJ2-7
CASRVRQGATGYTF,TGTGCCAGCAGAGTTCGCCAGGGGGCGACTGGCTACACCTTC,TRBD1,.,14,TRBV27,TRBJ1-2
CASNPARDSHPYEQYF,TGTGCCAGCAACCCCGCTCGGGACAGTCACCCCTACGAGCAGTACTTC,TRBD1,.,16,TRBV11-2,TRBJ2-7
CASSLQAATDTQYF,TGTGCCAGCAGCTTACAGGCCGCCACAGATACGCAGTATTTT,.,.,14,TRBV7-6,TRBJ2-3
CASSSRGLDTGELFF,TGTGCCAGCAGTTCCAGGGGGCTTGACACCGGGGAGCTGTTTTTT,TRBD1,.,15,TRBV27,TRBJ2-2
CASSSGLDAYNEQFF,TGTGCCAGCAGCTCGGGACTAGACGCCTACAATGAGCAGTTCTTC,TRBD2,.,15,TRBV5-4,TRBJ2-1
CASTLGGGAGTEAFF,TGTGCCAGTACCCTAGGGGGGGGCGCCGGCACTGAAGCTTTCTTT,.,.,15,TRBV19,TRBJ1-1
CASSQGTGGADTQYF,TGCGCCAGCAGCCAAGGCACAGGCGGGGCAGATACGCAGTATTTT,.,.,15,TRBV4-3,TRBJ2-3
CASSLMTGYNEKLFF,TGCGCCAGCAGCTTAATGACAGGGTATAATGAAAAACTGTTTTTT,TRBD1,.,15,TRBV5-1,TRBJ1-4
CASSLTGDYGYTF,TGTGCCAGTAGTTTAACAGGGGACTATGGCTACACCTTC,TRBD1,.,13,TRBV19,TRBJ1-2
CTSKIGFHEQYF,TGCACCAGCAAGATCGGGTTCCACGAGCAGTACTTC,.,once,12,TRBV1,TRBJ2-7
CASSLDPGTSSGYTF,TGTGCCAGCAGTTTAGATCCAGGTACGAGCTCTGGCTACACCTTC,.,.,15,TRBV28,TRBJ1-2
CASSFYRGIYGYTF,TGTGCCAGCAGTTTCTACAGGGGCATCTATGGCTACACCTTC,TRBD1,once,14,TRBV28,TRBJ1-2
CASSFTGTYEQYF,TGTGCCAGCAGCTTTACAGGAACCTACGAGCAGTACTTC,.,few,13,TRBV7-9,TRBJ2-7
CAWQAGQVNSPLHF,TGTGCCTGGCAAGCGGGACAAGTTAATTCACCCCTCCACTTT,.,.,14,TRBV30,TRBJ1-6
CAWSEGQVYGYTF,TGTGCCTGGAGCGAGGGTCAGGTCTATGGCTACACCTTC,.,once,13,TRBV30,TRBJ1-2
CASSLAEDSTYEQYF,TGCGCCAGCAGCTTGGCCGAGGACAGTACCTACGAGCAGTACTTC,.,.,15,TRBV5-1,TRBJ2-7
CASSSGQGAYNEQFF,TGTGCCAGCAGCTCCGGACAAGGGGCCTACAATGAGCAGTTCTTC,.,.,15,TRBV5-4,TRBJ2-1
CASGPTGTGDTQYF,TGTGCCAGTGGCCCGACAGGGACAGGGGATACGCAGTATTTT,TRBD1,.,14,TRBV19,TRBJ2-3
CASSYRLDQETQYF,TGTGCCAGCAGCTACCGACTAGACCAAGAGACCCAGTACTTC,.,.,14,TRBV7-9,TRBJ2-5
CASSFSGGQEGGNQPQHF,TGTGCCAGCAGCTTTTCAGGGGGGCAGGAGGGAGGCAATCAGCCCCAGCATTTT,TRBD1,once,18,TRBV7-9,TRBJ1-5
CASSHMGNLSGNTIYF,TGTGCCAGCAGCCATATGGGCAATCTCTCTGGAAACACCATATATTTT,.,.,16,TRBV11-3,TRBJ1-3
CATSDSPWTRTGVIDTQYF,TGTGCCACCAGTGATTCCCCCTGGACTAGAACGGGAGTGATAGATACGCAGTATTTT,TRBD2,.,19,TRBV24-1,TRBJ2-3
CASLTGYTGELFF,TGTGCCAGCTTAACGGGGTACACCGGGGAGCTGTTTTTT,.,.,13,TRBV12-3/TRBV12-4,TRBJ2-2
CASSYGLFTDTQYF,TGTGCCAGCAGTTACGGACTATTCACAGATACGCAGTATTTT,.,few,14,TRBV6-2/TRBV6-3,TRBJ2-3
CASSFDWGVPIGYTF,TGTGCCAGCAGCTTTGACTGGGGGGTCCCTATCGGCTACACCTTC,.,.,15,TRBV7-9,TRBJ1-2
CASSLGWGAGELFF,TGTGCCAGCAGCCTGGGATGGGGGGCCGGGGAGCTGTTTTTT,.,.,14,TRBV7-9,TRBJ2-2
CASSLGQGPGELFF,TGCGCCAGCAGCCTGGGACAGGGACCCGGGGAGCTGTTTTTT,TRBD1,once,14,TRBV5-1,TRBJ2-2
CASSQNRGQNSPLHF,TGTGCCAGCAGCCAGAATAGGGGGCAGAATTCACCCCTCCACTTT,TRBD1,.,15,TRBV5-4,TRBJ1-6
CASSSLARGNNEQFF,TGTGCCAGCAGCTCTCTAGCCCGGGGGAACAATGAGCAGTTCTTC,.,.,15,TRBV28,TRBJ2-1
CASSTGYTGELFF,TGCGCCAGCAGTACAGGGTACACCGGGGAGCTGTTTTTT,.,.,13,TRBV10-1,TRBJ2-2
CASSATGGGQPQHF,TGTGCCAGCAGCGCTACAGGGGGCGGGCAGCCCCAGCATTTT,TRBD1,few,14,TRBV9,TRBJ1-5
CASSLYRGGINEQYF,TGTGCCAGCAGTTTATACCGGGGGGGCATAAACGAGCAGTACTTC,TRBD2,.,15,TRBV28,TRBJ2-7
CASSQAEEDEQFF,TGCGCCAGCAGCCAAGCTGAGGAGGATGAGCAGTTCTTC,.,.,13,TRBV4-3,TRBJ2-1
CASSSRQGREEKLFF,TGTGCCAGCAGCTCTCGACAGGGTCGGGAGGAAAAACTGTTTTTT,TRBD1,.,15,TRBV9,TRBJ1-4
CSARQFGYTF,TGCAGTGCTCGACAGTTTGGCTACACCTTC,.,once,10,TRBV20-1,TRBJ1-2
CASSQFWGGGQPQHF,TGTGCCAGCAGCCAGTTCTGGGGGGGTGGTCAGCCCCAGCATTTT,.,.,15,TRBV3-1/TRBV3-2,TRBJ1-5
CASSSGGRTEAFF,TGTGCCAGCAGTTCAGGGGGCAGGACTGAAGCTTTCTTT,TRBD1,.,13,TRBV12-3/TRBV12-4,TRBJ1-1
CASTPSRTSFSEQYF,TGTGCCAGCACCCCTTCGAGGACTAGTTTCTCCGAGCAGTACTTC,TRBD2,.,15,TRBV28,TRBJ2-7
CASAPRETGELFF,TGTGCCAGCGCGCCACGGGAGACCGGGGAGCTGTTTTTT,.,.,13,TRBV27,TRBJ2-2
CASSYRGFNYGYTF,TGTGCCAGCAGTTACAGGGGGTTTAACTATGGCTACACCTTC,TRBD1,.,14,TRBV28,TRBJ1-2
CSAEQQDTQYF,TGCAGTGCCGAACAGCAGGATACGCAGTATTTT,.,.,11,TRBV20-1,TRBJ2-3
CASSVVQESTSGELFF,TGTGCCAGCAGCGTAGTTCAGGAAAGTACATCCGGGGAGCTGTTTTTT,.,.,16,TRBV9,TRBJ2-2
CASRGLSYEQYF,TGCGCCAGTAGGGGGCTCAGCTACGAGCAGTACTTC,TRBD1,.,12,TRBV10-2,TRBJ2-7
CASSPRGADTIYF,TGTGCCAGCAGCCCCCGGGGGGCTGACACCATATATTTT,.,.,13,TRBV7-8,TRBJ1-3
CASHPGEGETQYF,TGTGCCAGCCATCCGGGGGAGGGGGAGACCCAGTACTTC,TRBD2,.,13,TRBV5-6,TRBJ2-5
CASSPTRGNEQYF,TGTGCCAGCTCCCCAACGAGGGGGAACGAGCAGTACTTC,.,.,13,TRBV18,TRBJ2-7
CASSSAATNEKLFF,TGCGCCAGCAGCTCGGCGGCAACTAATGAAAAACTGTTTTTT,.,once,14,TRBV4-3,TRBJ1-4